The 29 T cell receptor beta chains reported below all come from one sample, sequenced in a study of blood T cell repertoires in COVID-19. Sequencing used immunoSEQ multiplex PCR; TCRdb keeps in-frame clones, though not all of them. The profile shows a few hundred thousand clones, around 87% of them singletons. The sample comprised peripheral blood. The receptors were sampled from a man aged 18 to 30 with active or convalescent COVID-19.

The chain joins TRBV5-4 to TRBJ1-3, with TRBD1 matching over 9 bases. V dropped 0 bases and J dropped 0; count of bases not matched to a gene: 4. The CDR3 has 17 amino acids. Germline CDR1 SGHNT, CDR2 YYREEE (reference sequence). Here the CDR3 reads CASSLVTGGPSGNTIYF. The CDR3 DNA is TGTGCCAGCAGCTTGGTCACAGGGGGCCCCTCTGGAAACACCATATATTTT. Together with reference TRBV5-4 and TRBJ1-3, the CDR3 gives the full variable domain: ETGVTQSPTHLIKTRGQQVTLRCSSQSGHNTVSWYQQALGQGPQFIFQYYREEENGRGNFPPRFSGLQFPNYSSELNVNALELDDSALYLCASSLVTGGPSGNTIYFGEGSWLTVV.

The chain has TRBV7-8 and TRBJ2-1; D uncertain. Trimming removed 4 bases at V and 9 bases at J, with 13 bases between. Germline V gives CDR1 SGHVS, CDR2 FQNEAQ. The CDR3 extends over 13 amino acids. The CDR3 DNA sequence: TGTGCCAGCAGCTCCAATCGAGTTTTTGAGCAGTTCTTC. Amino acids: CASSSNRVFEQFF.

The J gene is TRBJ1-5, the V gene TRBV5-1; D gene unclear. V lost 5 bases to trimming and J lost 4 bases, with 16 bases between them. The CDR3 has 15 residues. CDR1 is SGHRS, CDR2 YFSETQ, per germline. The CDR3 nucleotides read TGCGCCAGCAGTGTCAGCGACCCTTTTAATCAGCCCCAGCATTTT. Its translation is CASSVSDPFNQPQHF.

V gene TRBV28 combines with J gene TRBJ2-3, with 10 bases aligning to TRBD2. The CDR3 is 18 residues long. Germline CDR1 reads MDHEN; CDR2 reads SYDVKM. Trimming cost V 5 bases and J 4 bases; bases outside gene matches: 15. CDR3 DNA sequence: TGTGCCAGCAGTAGCGGGGGGGCAGGTGTTTTCTCCGCAGATACGCAGTATTTT. Residues: CASSSGGAGVFSADTQYF.

The chain is built from TRBV30 and TRBJ2-3; 11 nucleotides align to TRBD2. CDR1 GTSNPN and CDR2 SVGIG come from the germline V gene (reference sequence). This CDR3 is built from 14 residues. J gave up 0 bases and V 5 bases, and 1 base lay outside the gene matches. The CDR3, as DNA: TGTGCCTGGCGGACTAGCGGGAGCACAGATACGCAGTATTTT. This codes for CAWRTSGSTDTQYF.

The chain employs TRBV25-1 and TRBJ2-3, with 8 bases aligning to TRBD2. Germline V gives CDR1 MGHDK, CDR2 SYGVNS. This CDR3 region has 14 residues. Losses at the gene ends were 2 bases for V and 5 bases for J; bases not matched to a gene: 3. The CDR3 sequence: CASSETGGEDTQYF. The CDR3 bases are TGTGCCAGCAGTGAAACGGGAGGGGAAGATACGCAGTATTTT.

The chain combines TRBV5-1 with TRBJ2-5; 7 bases are a match to TRBD1. V was clipped by 0 bases and J by 2 bases; unmatched bases: 1. The germline CDR1 and CDR2 sequences are SGHRS and YFSETQ. CDR3 length: 14 residues. The CDR3 DNA reads as TGCGCCAGCAGCTTGGGACAGGGACAAGAGACCCAGTACTTC. Protein: CASSLGQGQETQYF.

This clone was seen only a few times. The CDR3 sequence is CASSAGTAVYGYTF. Written as DNA, the CDR3 is TGTGCCAGCAGTGCTGGGACTGCTGTTTATGGCTACACCTTC. The genes are TRBV27 and TRBJ1-2; possible D gene TRBD1, 5 bases. The germline gives CDR1 MNHEY, CDR2 SMNVEV (reference sequence). Between the trimmed V and J ends, which lost 5 bases and 5 bases, there was a span of 15 bases. This CDR3 is 14 amino acids long.

This clone appeared a few times. This chain uses TRBV7-9 with TRBJ1-6, with D maybe TRBD1 (6 bases). This CDR3 region has 13 residues. V was trimmed by 5 bases and J by 8 bases, leaving 10 bases between them. The germline V gene encodes CDR1 SEHNR and CDR2 FQNEAQ (reference sequence). The CDR3 reads CASSQGWHSPLHF. The DNA for the CDR3 is TGTGCCAGCAGCCAGGGGTGGCATTCACCCCTCCACTTT.

This chain links TRBV9 with TRBJ1-3; a possible D gene is TRBD1 (6 bases). The CDR3 runs to 15 residues. Germline lookup yields CDR1 SGDLS and CDR2 YYNGEE. V lost 3 bases to trimming and J lost 9 bases, with 19 bases between them. The CDR3 sequence: CASSGRQATESTIYF. The CDR3 bases are TGTGCCAGCAGCGGACGACAGGCTACAGAAAGCACCATATATTTT.

The rearrangement uses TRBV5-1 and TRBJ2-7, with D perhaps matching TRBD2 (6 bases). Per germline, CDR1 SGHRS and CDR2 YFSETQ. This CDR3 is 13 amino acids long. Between the trimmed V and J ends, which lost 0 bases and 5 bases, there was a span of 9 bases. For the CDR3, the DNA is TGCGCCAGCAGCTTGGGACTAGTTGACGAGCAGTACTTC. Translating it yields CASSLGLVDEQYF.

This chain uses TRBV6-6 with TRBJ1-2, with D perhaps matching TRBD1 (6 bases). The CDR3 length is 16 residues. Trimming pared 0 bases from V and 6 bases from J, leaving 17 bases between. Germline V gene data show CDR1 as MNHNY and CDR2 as SVGAGI (reference sequence). Here the CDR3 DNA reads TGTGCCAGCAGTTACTCGATAGGGGGTCCAGAAGATGGCTACACCTTC. Amino acids: CASSYSIGGPEDGYTF.

This clone has a single count. The J gene is TRBJ2-5, the V gene TRBV11-1; D ambiguous. The CDR3 is made up of 14 amino acids. With 5 bases removed from V and 5 bases from J, the gap between germline ends came to 15 bases. Germline V gives CDR1 SGHAT, CDR2 FQDESV (reference sequence). The CDR3 DNA follows: TGTGCCAGCAGCCCGGAGATTCAAATCGAGACCCAGTACTTC. This gives the protein CASSPEIQIETQYF.

The count of this clone is one. This chain joins TRBV5-5 and TRBJ2-1, with TRBD2 identical over 7 bases. The ends lost 3 bases at V and 0 bases at J; junction bases unmatched: 15. CDR1 is SGHKS and CDR2 is YYEKEE in the germline V gene (reference sequence). There are 19 residues in the CDR3. CDR3 coding DNA: TGTGCCAGCAGCTCAAAAGACTGGGAGGGTCTTACCTCCTACAATGAGCAGTTCTTC. Residues: CASSSKDWEGLTSYNEQFF.

The chain has TRBV2 and TRBJ2-7; 8 positions match TRBD2. V trimming: 4 bases; J trimming: 5 bases; junction bases outside the gene matches: 10. Per germline, CDR1 SNHLY and CDR2 FYNNEI. This CDR3 has 15 amino acids. CDR3 sequence: CASSVGGRTFDEQYF. The CDR3 nucleotides are TGTGCCAGCAGTGTGGGCGGGAGGACTTTCGACGAGCAGTACTTC.

The rearrangement uses TRBV27 and TRBJ1-5; D possibly corresponds to TRBD1 (5 bases). Germline assignment: CDR1 MNHEY and CDR2 SMNVEV (reference sequence). CDR3 length: 13 residues. V gave up 5 bases and J gave up 6 bases, with 11 bases separating them. The CDR3 DNA follows: TGTGCCAGCAGTATACAGGTCGGTCAGCCCCAGCATTTT. Residues: CASSIQVGQPQHF.

The genes are TRBV7-2 and TRBJ1-3, with TRBD1 as a possible D gene (6 bases). The germline gives CDR1 SGHTA, CDR2 FQGNSA. Trimming cost V 8 bases and J 0 bases, with 17 bases left between them. This CDR3 is 16 amino acids long. The CDR3 loop is CASGGRDIASGNTIYF. CDR3 DNA sequence: TGTGCCAGCGGGGGCCGGGACATAGCCTCTGGAAACACCATATATTTT.

The V gene is TRBV2, the J gene TRBJ1-2; D remains ambiguous. V lost 2 bases and J 7 bases, leaving 8 bases between the germline ends. CDR1 and CDR2 (germline): SNHLY, FYNNEI. The CDR3 has 12 amino acids. Written as DNA, the CDR3 is TGTGCCAGCAGTGAAATGGGCCTTGGCTACACCTTC. This sequence encodes CASSEMGLGYTF.

The gene calls are TRBV28 and TRBJ1-2, with D perhaps matching TRBD1 (5 bases). The CDR3 is made up of 13 amino acids. Germline V lookup: CDR1 MDHEN, CDR2 SYDVKM. The V gene lost 3 bases and the J gene lost 5 bases, with 10 bases spanning the gap. The CDR3 loop is CASSLGGAYGYTF. In nucleotides, the CDR3 is TGTGCCAGCAGTTTGGGTGGGGCGTATGGCTACACCTTC.

The J gene is TRBJ1-2, the V gene TRBV7-2; no reliable D call. Deletions cut 2 bases from V and 1 base from J, with 5 bases between. CDR3 size: 13 residues. Germline CDR1 is SGHTA and CDR2 is FQGNSA. The CDR3 bases are TGTGCCAGCAGCTTATCCATTAACTATGGCTACACCTTC. Translation: CASSLSINYGYTF.

This chain uses TRBV19 with TRBJ2-7; no clear D gene. V was cut by 5 bases and J by 1 base, with 9 bases left in between. Per the germline V gene, CDR1 is LNHDA and CDR2 is SQIVND (reference sequence). The CDR3 sequence is 13 residues long. The CDR3 spells CASSSTTSYEQYF. In DNA form, the CDR3 reads TGTGCCAGTAGTTCCACGACATCCTACGAGCAGTACTTC.

The V gene is TRBV2, the J gene TRBJ2-7; D is unresolved. V gave up 2 bases and J gave up 2 bases, with 4 bases separating them. Germline-derived CDR1 and CDR2 are SNHLY and FYNNEI. This CDR3 contains 12 residues. CDR3 residues: CASSEQAYEQYF. The CDR3 DNA is TGTGCCAGCAGTGAACAGGCCTACGAGCAGTACTTC.

CDR3 sequence reads: CASSLKGGVYNEQFF. The CDR3 DNA sequence: TGTGCCAGCAGCTTAAAAGGGGGGGTCTACAATGAGCAGTTCTTC. This chain uses TRBV7-9 with TRBJ2-1; a weak D match, TRBD2 (7 bases). Trimming removed 2 bases from V and 3 bases from J, with 11 bases in between. Germline CDR1 is SEHNR and CDR2 is FQNEAQ (reference sequence). The CDR3 is 15 amino acids.

The J gene is TRBJ2-5, the V gene TRBV30, with D possibly being TRBD2 (6 bases). Germline lookup yields CDR1 GTSNPN and CDR2 SVGIG (reference sequence). Trimming left V 2 bases short and J 2 bases short, with 9 bases between. The CDR3 runs 13 residues. CDR3 nucleotide sequence: TGTGCCTGGAGTATAGGAGGGCAAGAGACCCAGTACTTC. Translation gives CAWSIGGQETQYF.

This sequence joins TRBV7-2 and TRBJ2-7; 8 nucleotides match TRBD2. The junction had 12 bases not matched to a gene; V was cut back by 1 base and J by 10 bases. Germline V CDR1 and CDR2: SGHTA, FQGNSA. This CDR3 comprises 15 residues. CDR3 region: CASSLEREVAGNQYF. CDR3 DNA: TGTGCCAGCAGCTTAGAAAGGGAGGTAGCGGGGAACCAGTACTTC.

Details on this clone: The same CDR3 is also encoded by other DNA sequences in this sample. The chain carries TRBV9 and TRBJ2-2; TRBD2 agrees at 9 bases. The CDR3 contains 14 residues. The V gene's germline CDR1 is SGDLS and CDR2 YYNGEE. V lost 2 bases and J lost 5; bases outside the gene matches: 1. The CDR3 region is CASSVLAGTGELFF. In DNA, the CDR3 is TGTGCCAGCAGCGTTCTAGCGGGGACCGGGGAGCTGTTTTTT. The whole variable domain, remainder taken from reference TRBV9 and TRBJ2-2, is DSGVTQTPKHLITATGQRVTLRCSPRSGDLSVYWYQQSLDQGLQFLIQYYNGEERAKGNILERFSAQQFPDLHSELNLSSLELGDSALYFCASSVLAGTGELFFGEGSRLTVL.

The rearrangement links TRBV2 to TRBJ2-7; TRBD1 agrees at 7 bases. V was clipped by 11 bases and J by 4 bases; unmatched bases: 11. The germline V gene encodes CDR1 SNHLY and CDR2 FYNNEI. There are 13 residues in the CDR3. The CDR3 is CAVAGTDYYEQYF. In DNA, the CDR3 is TGTGCCGTGGCCGGGACAGATTATTACGAGCAGTACTTC.

The rearrangement uses TRBV4-1 and TRBJ2-7, with 11 bases lining up with TRBD1. The junction had 8 bases not matched to a gene; V was cut back by 4 bases and J by 0 bases. CDR1 is MGHRA, CDR2 YSYEKL, per germline. The CDR3 consists of 17 residues. The CDR3 sequence: CASSRSRTGGYSYEQYF. The CDR3 region has the DNA TGCGCCAGCAGCCGATCCCGGACAGGGGGCTACTCCTACGAGCAGTACTTC.

This rearrangement joins TRBV4-2 to TRBJ1-1; TRBD1 agrees at 9 bases. The CDR3 extends over 15 amino acids. The J segment lost 4 bases and the V segment lost 5 bases, leaving 8 bases of the junction unmatched. CDR1 is LGHNA, CDR2 YNFKEQ, per germline. CDR3 amino acids: CASSLGQGSITEAFF. In nucleotides, the CDR3 is TGTGCCAGCAGCTTGGGACAGGGATCGATCACTGAAGCTTTCTTT.